These 19 T cell receptor beta chains were sequenced from one sample in a study of vaccination effects on CD4 cells after COVID-19. Prior to sequencing, the ViraFEST assay stimulated PBMC with viral peptide pools, which expanded the antigen-specific CD4+ T cells. Culture proceeded for approximately nine days, and CD4+ T cells were then isolated. This individual tested PCR-positive for SARS-CoV-2 infection between March and December 2020. TCRdb's copy holds only in-frame clones and misses some; the assay was immunoSEQ multiplex PCR. The data hold under 35,000 clones, with 72% observed a single time. These receptors' targets are unknown. The starting material was CD4+ T cells from PBMCs cultured with a peptide pool, obtained before COVID-19 vaccination. Every receptor here comes from a human donor who had a prior SARS-CoV-2 infection.

This clone was seen a few times. The chain has TRBV2 and TRBJ2-3, with D unresolved. CDR3 length: 17 amino acids. Trimming took off 1 base at V and 1 base at J, with 15 bases between the two ends. The V gene's germline CDR1 is SNHLY and CDR2 FYNNEI. The CDR3: CASSEEVYVVGTDTQYF. CDR3 nucleotides: TGTGCCAGCAGTGAAGAGGTCTACGTGGTTGGCACAGATACGCAGTATTTT.

The chain carries TRBV28 and TRBJ2-2, with a weak D call TRBD1 (6 bases). The V gene lost 6 bases and the J gene lost 5 bases, with 28 bases spanning the gap. The CDR3 runs to 19 residues. Germline loops: CDR1 MDHEN, CDR2 SYDVKM. Written as DNA, the CDR3 is TGTGCCAGCAGCCAGATAGGGGGATCAACGGGCGAGGGGACCGGGGAGCTGTTTTTT. Protein product: CASSQIGGSTGEGTGELFF. The whole variable domain, remainder taken from reference TRBV28 and TRBJ2-2, is DVKVTQSSRYLVKRTGEKVFLECVQDMDHENMFWYRQDPGLGLRLIYFSYDVKMKEKGDIPEGYSVSREKKERFSLILESASTNQTSMYLCASSQIGGSTGEGTGELFFGEGSRLTVL.

The rearrangement joins TRBV30 to TRBJ1-5; D not certain. Germline V lookup: CDR1 GTSNPN, CDR2 SVGIG (reference sequence). Trimming shortened V by 7 bases and J by 0 bases, and 10 bases separated the two germline ends. The CDR3 sequence is 13 residues long. The chain's CDR3 is CAFGESSNQPQHF. The CDR3 DNA is TGTGCCTTTGGGGAAAGTAGCAATCAGCCCCAGCATTTT.

This clone was seen just once. V usage is TRBV30 and J usage is TRBJ1-2; a weak D match, TRBD1 (5 bases). The CDR3 is made up of 14 amino acids. V was trimmed by 0 bases and J by 3 bases, leaving 11 bases between them. The germline gives CDR1 GTSNPN, CDR2 SVGIG (reference sequence). The CDR3 loop is CAWSVPGPYYGYTF. The DNA for the CDR3 is TGTGCCTGGAGTGTACCGGGACCGTACTATGGCTACACCTTC.

J is TRBJ2-1 and V is TRBV5-1, with 10 positions matching TRBD2. The germline CDR1 and CDR2 sequences are SGHRS and YFSETQ. The CDR3 has 15 amino acids. The V and J ends lost 3 bases and 4 bases, in that order; junction bases with no gene match: 4. CDR3 in DNA: TGCGCCAGCAGCTACCGGACTAGCGGATACAATGAGCAGTTCTTC. Translation: CASSYRTSGYNEQFF.

V and J are TRBV6-6 and TRBJ1-2; the D gene is possibly TRBD1 (6 bases). Germline V gene sequence: CDR1 MNHNY, CDR2 SVGAGI (reference sequence). The CDR3 consists of 14 residues. V dropped 7 bases and J dropped 7 bases, with 19 bases sitting between them. The CDR3 loop reads CASTHRDRVAGYTF. CDR3 DNA sequence: TGTGCCAGCACTCACAGGGATCGTGTAGCTGGCTACACCTTC.

CDR3 nucleotides: TGTGCCAGCAGCTTAGAAGCCGCCTTTGGAAAACTGTTTTTT. Amino acid sequence: CASSLEAAFGKLFF. The chain links TRBV7-9 to TRBJ1-4; the D is unclear. CDR1 is SEHNR and CDR2 is FQNEAQ in the germline V gene (reference sequence). This CDR3 comprises 14 residues. V shed 1 base and J shed 10 bases, with 13 bases lying between them.

V is TRBV19 and J is TRBJ2-7, with D unclear. Germline CDR1 reads LNHDA; CDR2 reads SQIVND (reference sequence). The germline V and J ends were trimmed by 6 bases and 1 base, with 13 bases remaining between them. The CDR3 has 14 residues. CDR3 sequence: CASRTPGESYEQYF. The CDR3 DNA follows: TGTGCCAGTAGGACCCCGGGTGAATCCTACGAGCAGTACTTC.

The rearrangement links TRBV7-2 to TRBJ1-1, with TRBD1 as a possible D gene (5 bases). The CDR3 spans 14 residues. Looked up from germline, CDR1 is SGHTA and CDR2 is FQGNSA. V lost 4 bases to trimming and J lost 1 base, with 10 bases between them. CDR3 sequence: CASSYSGPNTEAFF. The CDR3 DNA is TGTGCCAGCAGCTACTCAGGGCCGAACACTGAAGCTTTCTTT. Variable domain in full (rest from reference TRBV7-2 and TRBJ1-1): GAGVSQSPSNKVTEKGKDVELRCDPISGHTALYWYRQSLGQGLEFLIYFQGNSAPDKSGLPSDRFSAERTGGSVSTLTIQRTQQEDSAVYLCASSYSGPNTEAFFGQGTRLTVV.

The chain has TRBV29-1 and TRBJ1-4; 10 nucleotides line up with TRBD1. Germline lookup yields CDR1 SQVTM and CDR2 ANQGSEA. The CDR3 has 14 amino acids. V lost 6 bases and J lost 8; bases outside the gene matches: 9. CDR3 region: CSVRTGGWGEKLFF. CDR3 DNA: TGCAGCGTGAGGACAGGGGGATGGGGGGAAAAACTGTTTTTT.

The chain links TRBV24-1 to TRBJ2-1; the match to TRBD2 covers 13 bases. The V and J ends lost 3 bases and 8 bases, in that order; junction bases with no gene match: 9. The CDR3 has 17 amino acids. Germline assignment: CDR1 KGHDR and CDR2 SFDVKD. The CDR3 DNA reads TGTGCCACCAGTGATCCCACTAGCGGGAGGGCCGTCGATGAGCAGTTCTTC. Translating gives CATSDPTSGRAVDEQFF.

This clone appeared a few times. This chain connects TRBV18 to TRBJ2-7, with 8 positions matching TRBD1. Unmatched junction bases numbered 3, after V lost 3 bases and J lost 5 bases. The CDR3 runs 13 residues. Germline loops: CDR1 KGHSH, CDR2 LQKENI. The CDR3 region has the DNA TGTGCCAGCTCACCGATACAGGGGGACGAGCAGTACTTC. Amino acid sequence: CASSPIQGDEQYF.

The rearrangement uses TRBV5-1 and TRBJ1-6, with 8 bases lining up with TRBD1. The junction had 9 bases not matched to a gene; V was cut back by 7 bases and J by 6 bases. The CDR3 extends over 15 amino acids. Per germline, CDR1 SGHRS and CDR2 YFSETQ. For the CDR3, the DNA is TGCGCCAGCGCGCGAACGGGACAGGCTAATTCACCCCTCCACTTT. Translation: CASARTGQANSPLHF.

CDR3 bases: TGCGCCAGCAGGGACTCTTGGAGGGTCGGGTCCTACGAGCAGTACTTC. Amino acid sequence: CASRDSWRVGSYEQYF. The chain joins TRBV10-1 to TRBJ2-7, with D possibly TRBD2 on 6 matching bases. The CDR3 contains 16 residues. The germline CDR1 and CDR2 sequences are WNHNN and SYGVQD (reference sequence). With 6 bases removed from V and 1 base from J, the gap between germline ends came to 19 bases.

The genes are TRBV5-6 and TRBJ2-1; D unclear. Germline loops: CDR1 SGHDT, CDR2 YYEEEE. V shed 4 bases and J shed 0 bases, with 11 bases lying between them. CDR3 size: 15 residues. The CDR3 DNA reads as TGTGCCAGCAGCCGTTTCTCCCACTCCTACAATGAGCAGTTCTTC. Its translation: CASSRFSHSYNEQFF.

V gene TRBV3-1 (or the pseudogene TRBV3-2) combines with J gene TRBJ2-7; D is ambiguous. This CDR3 has 12 amino acids. Deletions cut 4 bases from V and 4 bases from J, with 8 bases between. CDR1 and CDR2 from the germline V gene are LGHDT and YNNKEL (reference sequence). This CDR3 is CASSPPGYEQYF. The CDR3 bases are TGTGCCAGCAGCCCCCCTGGGTACGAGCAGTACTTC.

The CDR3 region is CASSHQLASNEQFF. CDR3 DNA sequence: TGTGCCAGCAGCCACCAACTAGCAAGTAATGAGCAGTTCTTC. The chain couples TRBV3-1 (or the pseudogene TRBV3-2) to TRBJ2-1; TRBD2 is a possible D gene (6 bases). Germline V gene sequence: CDR1 LGHDT, CDR2 YNNKEL (reference sequence). The V end was cut by 3 bases, the J end by 7 bases, with 13 bases between. This CDR3 spans 14 amino acids.

The chain recombines TRBV28 with TRBJ2-7, with TRBD1 matching 8 bases. The CDR3 runs 14 residues. The V segment lost 6 bases and the J segment 7 bases; nucleotides outside the gene matches: 11. Germline CDR1 is MDHEN and CDR2 is SYDVKM. In DNA form, the CDR3 reads TGTGCCAGCAGCCCGGGACAGGAGGGCGGAGAGCAGTACTTC. This gives the protein CASSPGQEGGEQYF.

The V gene is TRBV30, the J gene TRBJ1-1, with TRBD1 as a possible D gene (5 bases). This CDR3 is 11 amino acids long. Trimming pared 7 bases from V and 5 bases from J, leaving 11 bases between. Germline values: CDR1 GTSNPN, CDR2 SVGIG (reference sequence). The CDR3 DNA sequence: TGTGCCTCTAACAGGAGGACTGAAGCTTTCTTT. Translation gives CASNRRTEAFF.